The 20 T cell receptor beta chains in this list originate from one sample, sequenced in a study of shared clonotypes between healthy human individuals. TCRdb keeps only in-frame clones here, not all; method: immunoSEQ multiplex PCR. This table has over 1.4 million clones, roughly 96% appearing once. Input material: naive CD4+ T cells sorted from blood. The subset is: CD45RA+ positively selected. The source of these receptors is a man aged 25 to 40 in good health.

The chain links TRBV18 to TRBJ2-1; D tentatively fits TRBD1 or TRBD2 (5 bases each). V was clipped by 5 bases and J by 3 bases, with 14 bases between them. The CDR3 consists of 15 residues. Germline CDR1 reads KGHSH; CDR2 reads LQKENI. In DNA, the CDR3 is TGTGCCAGCTCAAGCCCGGGGCGCCTCTACAATGAGCAGTTCTTC. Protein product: CASSSPGRLYNEQFF.

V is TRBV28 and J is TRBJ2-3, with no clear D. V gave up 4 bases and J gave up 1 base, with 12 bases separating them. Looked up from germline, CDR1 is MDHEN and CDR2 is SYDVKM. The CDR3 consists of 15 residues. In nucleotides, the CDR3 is TGTGCCAGCAGTTCGGTGGGTAAGGGCACAGATACGCAGTATTTT. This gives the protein CASSSVGKGTDTQYF.

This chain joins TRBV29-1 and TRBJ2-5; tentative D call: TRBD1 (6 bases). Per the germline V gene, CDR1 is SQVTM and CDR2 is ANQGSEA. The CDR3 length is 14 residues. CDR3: CSITVGGYGETQYF. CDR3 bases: TGCAGTATAACCGTAGGGGGATACGGGGAGACCCAGTACTTC.

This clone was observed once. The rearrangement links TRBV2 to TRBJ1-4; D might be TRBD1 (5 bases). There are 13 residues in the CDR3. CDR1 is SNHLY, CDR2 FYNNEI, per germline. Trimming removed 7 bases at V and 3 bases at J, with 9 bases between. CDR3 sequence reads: CASTRAANEKLFF. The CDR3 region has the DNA TGTGCCAGCACCAGGGCTGCTAATGAAAAACTGTTTTTT.

The CDR3 bases are TGCAGTGCTCAACTTCACAATGAGCAGTTCTTC. Its protein is CSAQLHNEQFF. This chain links TRBV20-1 with TRBJ2-1; D is unresolved. CDR1 and CDR2 from the germline V gene are DFQATT and SNEGSKA (reference sequence). The CDR3 totals 11 residues. Trimming stripped 5 bases from V and 5 bases from J, with 7 bases between.

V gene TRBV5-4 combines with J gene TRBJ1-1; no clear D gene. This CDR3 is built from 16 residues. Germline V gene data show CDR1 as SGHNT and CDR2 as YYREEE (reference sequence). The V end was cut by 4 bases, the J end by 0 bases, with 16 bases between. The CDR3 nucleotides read TGTGCCAGCAGCCCGGAGGCAGCCAAGATGAACACTGAAGCTTTCTTT. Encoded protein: CASSPEAAKMNTEAFF.

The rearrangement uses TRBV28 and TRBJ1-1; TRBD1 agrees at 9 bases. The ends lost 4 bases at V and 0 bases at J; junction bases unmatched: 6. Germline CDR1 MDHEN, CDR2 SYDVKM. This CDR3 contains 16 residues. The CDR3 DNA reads TGTGCCAGCAGTTCCCCCGGGACAGGGTTGAACACTGAAGCTTTCTTT. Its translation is CASSSPGTGLNTEAFF.

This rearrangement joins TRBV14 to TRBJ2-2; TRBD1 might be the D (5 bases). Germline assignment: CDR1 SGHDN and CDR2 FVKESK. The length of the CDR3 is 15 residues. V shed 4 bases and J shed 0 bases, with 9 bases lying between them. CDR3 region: CASSPRQTNTGELFF. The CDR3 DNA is TGTGCCAGCAGCCCACGACAGACGAACACCGGGGAGCTGTTTTTT.

CDR3 sequence (DNA): TGTGCCAGCAGCCTAAAACGGACTAGCGGGACGAACACCGGGGAGCTGTTTTTT. This translates into CASSLKRTSGTNTGELFF. V is TRBV7-3 and J is TRBJ2-2; the match to TRBD2 covers 12 bases. V trimming: 5 bases; J trimming: 0 bases; junction bases outside the gene matches: 7. The CDR3 is 18 amino acids. Per germline, CDR1 SGHTA and CDR2 FQGTGA.

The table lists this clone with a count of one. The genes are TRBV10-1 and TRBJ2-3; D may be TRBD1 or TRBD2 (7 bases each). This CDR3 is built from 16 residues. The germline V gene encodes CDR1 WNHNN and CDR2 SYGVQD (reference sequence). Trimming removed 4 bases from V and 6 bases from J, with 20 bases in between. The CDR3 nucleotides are TGCGCCAGCAGTGCCGGGAGGACAGGCTTGATGGATACGCAGTATTTT. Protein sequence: CASSAGRTGLMDTQYF.

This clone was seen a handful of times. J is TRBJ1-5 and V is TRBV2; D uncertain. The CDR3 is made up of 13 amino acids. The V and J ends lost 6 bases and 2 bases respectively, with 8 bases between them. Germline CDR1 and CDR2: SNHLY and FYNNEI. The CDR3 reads CASRLSGNQPQHF. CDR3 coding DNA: TGTGCCAGCAGACTGAGTGGCAATCAGCCCCAGCATTTT.

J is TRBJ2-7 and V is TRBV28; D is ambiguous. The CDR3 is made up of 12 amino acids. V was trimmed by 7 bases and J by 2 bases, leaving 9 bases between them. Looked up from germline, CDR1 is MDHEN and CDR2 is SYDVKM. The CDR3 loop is CASTGFPYEQYF. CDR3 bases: TGTGCCAGCACCGGTTTTCCCTACGAGCAGTACTTC.

In nucleotides, the CDR3 is TGTGCCAGCTCACCAGCTAGCGGGAGGTCAGATACGCAGTATTTT. Protein product: CASSPASGRSDTQYF. This sequence joins TRBV18 and TRBJ2-3, with TRBD2 matching 11 bases. Trimming cost V 2 bases and J 4 bases; bases outside gene matches: 2. The CDR3 contains 15 residues. CDR1 KGHSH and CDR2 LQKENI come from the germline V gene.

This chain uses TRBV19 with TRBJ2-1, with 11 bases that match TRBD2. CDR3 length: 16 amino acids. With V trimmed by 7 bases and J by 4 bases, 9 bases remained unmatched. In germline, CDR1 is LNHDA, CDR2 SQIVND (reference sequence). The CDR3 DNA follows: TGTGCCAGTAAACCCCGGGGGACTAGCGGATACAATGAGCAGTTCTTC. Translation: CASKPRGTSGYNEQFF.

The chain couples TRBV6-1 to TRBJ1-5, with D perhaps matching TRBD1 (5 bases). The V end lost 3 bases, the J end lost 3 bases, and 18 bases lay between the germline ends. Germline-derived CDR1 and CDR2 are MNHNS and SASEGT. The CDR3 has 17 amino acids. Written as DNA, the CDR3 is TGTGCCAGCAGTGACCATTTGGGACGGGTAAACAATCAGCCCCAGCATTTT. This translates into CASSDHLGRVNNQPQHF.

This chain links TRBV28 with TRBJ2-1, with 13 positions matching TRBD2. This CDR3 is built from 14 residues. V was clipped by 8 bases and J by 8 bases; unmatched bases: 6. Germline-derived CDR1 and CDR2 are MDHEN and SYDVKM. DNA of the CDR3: TGTGCCAGCTGCACCACTAGCGGGAGGGATGAGCAGTTCTTC. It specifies CASCTTSGRDEQFF. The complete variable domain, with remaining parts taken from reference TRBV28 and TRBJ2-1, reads DVKVTQSSRYLVKRTGEKVFLECVQDMDHENMFWYRQDPGLGLRLIYFSYDVKMKEKGDIPEGYSVSREKKERFSLILESASTNQTSMYLCASCTTSGRDEQFFGPGTRLTVL.

The CDR3 DNA reads TGTGCCAGCAGTTACATAAGAGGCCACGAGCAGTACTTC. It codes for CASSYIRGHEQYF. This chain connects TRBV6-5 to TRBJ2-7; no clear D gene. Trimming took off 2 bases at V and 5 bases at J, with 10 bases between the two ends. The CDR3 has 13 residues. Germline V gene lookup returns CDR1 MNHEY and CDR2 SVGAGI.

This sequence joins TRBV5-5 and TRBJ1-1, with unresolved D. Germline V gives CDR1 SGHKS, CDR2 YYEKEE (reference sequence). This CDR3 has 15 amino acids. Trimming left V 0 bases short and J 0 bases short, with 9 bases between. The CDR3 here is CASSLDVNMNTEAFF. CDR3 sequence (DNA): TGTGCCAGCAGCTTGGACGTAAACATGAACACTGAAGCTTTCTTT.

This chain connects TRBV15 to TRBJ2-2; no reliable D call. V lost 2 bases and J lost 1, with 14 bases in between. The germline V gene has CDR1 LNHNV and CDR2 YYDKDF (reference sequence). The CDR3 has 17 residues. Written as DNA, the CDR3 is TGTGCCACCAGCAGAAGGGCCCCTCTGGGGAACACCGGGGAGCTGTTTTTT. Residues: CATSRRAPLGNTGELFF.

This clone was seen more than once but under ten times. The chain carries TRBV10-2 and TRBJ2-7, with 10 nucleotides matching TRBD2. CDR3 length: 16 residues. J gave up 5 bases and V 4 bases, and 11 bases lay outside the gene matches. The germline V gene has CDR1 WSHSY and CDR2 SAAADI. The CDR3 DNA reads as TGCGCCAGCAGTGCCCTCGGAGCGGGAGGGCTACACGAGCAGTACTTC. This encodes CASSALGAGGLHEQYF.